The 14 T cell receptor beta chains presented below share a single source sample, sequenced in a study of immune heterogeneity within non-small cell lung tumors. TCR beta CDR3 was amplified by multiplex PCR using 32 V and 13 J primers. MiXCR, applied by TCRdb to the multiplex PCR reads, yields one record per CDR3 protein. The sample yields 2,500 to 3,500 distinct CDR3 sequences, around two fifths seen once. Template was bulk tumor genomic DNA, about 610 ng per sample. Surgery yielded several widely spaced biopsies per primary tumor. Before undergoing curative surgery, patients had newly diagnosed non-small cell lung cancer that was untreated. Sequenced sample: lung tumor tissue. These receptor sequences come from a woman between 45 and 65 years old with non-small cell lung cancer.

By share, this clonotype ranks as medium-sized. CDR3 coding DNA: TGTGCCAGCAGCGTAGAGGCGGGCACTGAAGCTTTCTTT. This codes for CASSVEAGTEAFF. The chain links TRBV9 to TRBJ1-1, with D hard to call. This CDR3 region has 13 residues. Trimming took 0 bases from V and 4 from J, leaving 7 bases between them. Germline lookup yields CDR1 SGDLS and CDR2 YYNGEE.

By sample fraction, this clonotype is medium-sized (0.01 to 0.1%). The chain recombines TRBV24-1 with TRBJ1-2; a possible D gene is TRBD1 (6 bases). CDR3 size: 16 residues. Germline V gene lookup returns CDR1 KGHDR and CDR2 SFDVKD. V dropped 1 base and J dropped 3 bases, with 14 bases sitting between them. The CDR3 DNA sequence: TGTGCCACCAGTGATTTTTCCCGGACAGCCCACTATGGCTACACCTTC. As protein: CATSDFSRTAHYGYTF.

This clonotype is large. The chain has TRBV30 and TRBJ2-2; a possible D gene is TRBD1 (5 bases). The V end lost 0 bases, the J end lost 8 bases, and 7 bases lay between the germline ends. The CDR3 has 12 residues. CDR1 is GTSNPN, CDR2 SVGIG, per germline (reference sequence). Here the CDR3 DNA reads TGTGCCTGGAGTGTAGGGGCAGGGGAGCTGTTTTTT. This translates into CAWSVGAGELFF.

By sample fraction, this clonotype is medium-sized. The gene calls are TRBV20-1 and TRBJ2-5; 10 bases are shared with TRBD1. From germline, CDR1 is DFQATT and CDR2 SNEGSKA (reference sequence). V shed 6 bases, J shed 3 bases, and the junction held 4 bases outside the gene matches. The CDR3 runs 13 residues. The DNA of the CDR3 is TGCAGTGCACGGACAGGGGGAGAAGAGACCCAGTACTTC. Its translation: CSARTGGEETQYF.

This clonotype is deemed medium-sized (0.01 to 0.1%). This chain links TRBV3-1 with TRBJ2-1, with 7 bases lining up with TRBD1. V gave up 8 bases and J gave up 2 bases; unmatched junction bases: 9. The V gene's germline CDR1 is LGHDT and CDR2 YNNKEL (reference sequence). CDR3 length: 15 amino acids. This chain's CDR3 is CASAPGQVAYNEQFF. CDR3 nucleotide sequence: TGTGCCAGCGCCCCAGGACAGGTAGCCTACAATGAGCAGTTCTTC.

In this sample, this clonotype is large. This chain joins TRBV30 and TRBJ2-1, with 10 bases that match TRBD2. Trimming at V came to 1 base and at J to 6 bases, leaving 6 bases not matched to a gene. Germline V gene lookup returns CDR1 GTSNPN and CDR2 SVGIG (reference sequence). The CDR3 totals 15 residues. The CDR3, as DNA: TGTGCCTGGAGTGGTCTAGCGGGGGTAGCCAATGAGCAGTTCTTC. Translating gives CAWSGLAGVANEQFF. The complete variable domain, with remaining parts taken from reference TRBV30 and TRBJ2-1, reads SQTIHQWPATLVQPVGSPLSLECTVEGTSNPNLYWYRQAAGRGLQLLFYSVGIGQISSEVPQNLSASRPQDRQFILSSKKLLLSDSGFYLCAWSGLAGVANEQFFGPGTRLTVL.

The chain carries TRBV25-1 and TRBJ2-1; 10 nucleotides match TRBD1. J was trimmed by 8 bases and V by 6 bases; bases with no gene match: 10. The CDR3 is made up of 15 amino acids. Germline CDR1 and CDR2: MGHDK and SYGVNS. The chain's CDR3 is CASSSTTGGTDEQFF. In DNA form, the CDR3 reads TGTGCCAGCAGCTCAACGACAGGGGGCACGGATGAGCAGTTCTTC.

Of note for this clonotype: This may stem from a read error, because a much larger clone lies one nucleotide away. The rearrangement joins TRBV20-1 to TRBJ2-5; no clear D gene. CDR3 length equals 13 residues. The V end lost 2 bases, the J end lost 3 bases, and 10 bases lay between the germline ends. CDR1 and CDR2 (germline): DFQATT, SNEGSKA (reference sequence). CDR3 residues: CSARSVGKETQYF. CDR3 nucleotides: TGCAGTGCTAGATCCGTGGGGAAAGAGACCCAGTACTTC.

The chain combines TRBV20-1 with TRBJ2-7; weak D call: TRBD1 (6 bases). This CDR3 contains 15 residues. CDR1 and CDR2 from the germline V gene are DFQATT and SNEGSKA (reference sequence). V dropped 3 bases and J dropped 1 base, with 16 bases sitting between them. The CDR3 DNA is TGCAGTGCTAGGGAACACAGGGTCGGGTCCTACGAGCAGTACTTC. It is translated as CSAREHRVGSYEQYF.

CDR3 loop: CASSSPGLVGDEQFF. CDR3 in DNA: TGTGCCAGCAGTTCCCCGGGACTAGTTGGTGATGAGCAGTTCTTC. The chain is built from TRBV12-3 or TRBV12-4 and TRBJ2-1; 8 bases align to TRBD2. With V trimmed by 4 bases and J by 8 bases, 10 bases remained unmatched. This CDR3 region has 15 residues.

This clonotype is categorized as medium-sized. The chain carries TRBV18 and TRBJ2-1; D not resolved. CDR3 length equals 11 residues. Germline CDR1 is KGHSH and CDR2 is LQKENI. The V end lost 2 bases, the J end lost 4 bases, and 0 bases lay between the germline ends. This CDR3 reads CASSPYNEQFF. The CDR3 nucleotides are TGTGCCAGCTCACCATACAATGAGCAGTTCTTC.

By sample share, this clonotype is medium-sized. CDR3: CASSPVLLAGGGRNEQFF. DNA of the CDR3: TGTGCCAGCAGCCCTGTCTTACTAGCGGGGGGAGGCCGCAATGAGCAGTTCTTC. The rearrangement uses TRBV7-3 and TRBJ2-1; 12 nucleotides align to TRBD2. J lost 6 bases, V lost 5 bases, and 14 bases had no gene match. Germline V gene lookup returns CDR1 SGHTA and CDR2 FQGTGA. This CDR3 comprises 18 residues.

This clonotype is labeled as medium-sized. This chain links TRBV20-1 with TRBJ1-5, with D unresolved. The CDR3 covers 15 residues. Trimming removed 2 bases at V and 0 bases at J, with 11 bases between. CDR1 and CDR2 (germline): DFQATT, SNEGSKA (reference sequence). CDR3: CSARYSQYSNQPQHF. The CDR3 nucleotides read TGCAGTGCTAGATACAGTCAATATAGCAATCAGCCCCAGCATTTT.

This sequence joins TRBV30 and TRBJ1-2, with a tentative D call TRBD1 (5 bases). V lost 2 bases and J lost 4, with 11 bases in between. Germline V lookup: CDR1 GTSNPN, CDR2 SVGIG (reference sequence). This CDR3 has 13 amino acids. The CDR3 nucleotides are TGTGCCTGGAGTTCCGGGGGAGCCTATGGCTACACCTTC. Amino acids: CAWSSGGAYGYTF.